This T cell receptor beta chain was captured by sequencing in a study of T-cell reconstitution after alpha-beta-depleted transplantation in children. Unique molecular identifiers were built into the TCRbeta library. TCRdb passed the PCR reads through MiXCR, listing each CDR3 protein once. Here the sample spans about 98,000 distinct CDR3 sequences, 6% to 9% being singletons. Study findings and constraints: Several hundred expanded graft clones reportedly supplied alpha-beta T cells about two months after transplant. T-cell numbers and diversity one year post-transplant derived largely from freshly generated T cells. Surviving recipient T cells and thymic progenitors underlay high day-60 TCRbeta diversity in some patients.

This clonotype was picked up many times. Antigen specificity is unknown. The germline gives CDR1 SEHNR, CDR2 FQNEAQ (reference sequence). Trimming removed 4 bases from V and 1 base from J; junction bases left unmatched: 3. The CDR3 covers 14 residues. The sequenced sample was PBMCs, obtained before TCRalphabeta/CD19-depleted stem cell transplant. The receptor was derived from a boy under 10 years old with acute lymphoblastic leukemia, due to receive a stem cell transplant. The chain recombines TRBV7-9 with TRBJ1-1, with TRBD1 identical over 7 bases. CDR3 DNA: TGTGCCAGCAGCTGGGACAGCAGGAACACTGAAGCTTTCTTT. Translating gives CASSWDSRNTEAFF.